Presented here are 31 T cell receptor beta chains from one specimen sequenced in a study of PD-1 blockade in mismatch repair-deficient tumors. Here immunoSEQ multiplex PCR was the method, and the copy in TCRdb shows in-frame clones only, minus some. The sample comprises about 100,000 clones, 70% to 85% of which are singletons, and roughly 6.3% rests with the top ten. The specimen comprised peripheral blood, sampled roughly 35 weeks after starting pembrolizumab. These receptors were collected from an adult with mismatch repair-deficient cancer.

The chain carries TRBV5-4 and TRBJ2-5; 10 bases line up with TRBD1. Germline V gene data show CDR1 as SGHNT and CDR2 as YYREEE (reference sequence). The V gene end was trimmed by 5 bases and the J gene end by 3 bases; junction bases not matched to a gene: 1. This CDR3 has 13 amino acids. The CDR3: CASRDRGEETQYF. DNA for the CDR3: TGTGCCAGCAGGGACAGGGGGGAAGAGACCCAGTACTTC.

V and J are TRBV7-9 and TRBJ2-5; D not certain. The CDR3 has 15 residues. Trimming took off 1 base at V and 2 bases at J, with 11 bases between the two ends. Germline CDR1 and CDR2: SEHNR and FQNEAQ (reference sequence). CDR3: CASSLEFFRQETQYF. The CDR3 DNA follows: TGTGCCAGCAGCTTAGAGTTTTTTCGTCAAGAGACCCAGTACTTC. Combining the CDR3 with reference TRBV7-9 and TRBJ2-5 gives the whole variable domain DTGVSQNPRHKITKRGQNVTFRCDPISEHNRLYWYRQTLGQGPEFLTYFQNEAQLEKSRLLSDRFSAERPKGSFSTLEIQRTEQGDSAMYLCASSLEFFRQETQYFGPGTRLLVL.

The rearrangement uses TRBV6-1 and TRBJ2-7, with 12 bases fitting TRBD2. Germline V gene data show CDR1 as MNHNS and CDR2 as SASEGT. V lost 3 bases and J lost 6; bases outside the gene matches: 15. CDR3 length: 18 amino acids. CDR3 DNA sequence: TGTGCCAGCAGTGAGGCACTAGCGGGAGGATCTAGAGGTGGCGAGCAGTACTTC. Its protein product is CASSEALAGGSRGGEQYF.

This chain uses TRBV19 with TRBJ1-5; D remains ambiguous. This CDR3 comprises 14 residues. Germline-derived CDR1 and CDR2 are LNHDA and SQIVND (reference sequence). Trimming pared 5 bases from V and 5 bases from J, leaving 13 bases between. The CDR3: CASSATSPYQPQHF. The CDR3 region has the DNA TGTGCCAGTAGTGCCACAAGTCCGTATCAGCCCCAGCATTTT.

The chain employs TRBV7-9 and TRBJ2-5, with 8 bases identical to TRBD2. CDR3 size: 16 residues. CDR1 SEHNR and CDR2 FQNEAQ come from the germline V gene (reference sequence). J was trimmed by 1 base and V by 5 bases; bases with no gene match: 9. This CDR3 reads CASSRPGLEGQETQYF. As DNA, the CDR3 is TGTGCCAGCAGCAGACCGGGACTAGAGGGCCAAGAGACCCAGTACTTC.

The chain links TRBV6-6 to TRBJ2-1; D call uncertain. The CDR3 has 12 residues. The V and J ends lost 2 bases and 7 bases respectively, with 6 bases between them. CDR1 and CDR2 from the germline V gene are MNHNY and SVGAGI (reference sequence). This CDR3 is CASSYTSNEQFF. CDR3 DNA sequence: TGTGCCAGCAGTTACACATCAAATGAGCAGTTCTTC.

This chain links TRBV29-1 with TRBJ2-5, with TRBD1 identical over 11 bases. This CDR3 is 14 amino acids long. Germline CDR1 reads SQVTM; CDR2 reads ANQGSEA. The V segment lost 0 bases and the J segment 7 bases; nucleotides outside the gene matches: 4. The CDR3, as DNA: TGCAGCGTTGAAGAGGACAGGGGGCCTCGGACCCAGTACTTC. This encodes CSVEEDRGPRTQYF.

V and J are TRBV6-5 and TRBJ2-1; D call uncertain. Germline CDR1 and CDR2: MNHEY and SVGAGI. V gave up 6 bases and J gave up 4 bases, with 7 bases separating them. This CDR3 spans 12 amino acids. CDR3 DNA sequence: TGTGCCAGCAGGACACTTTACAATGAGCAGTTCTTC. Residues: CASRTLYNEQFF.

V is TRBV7-9 and J is TRBJ2-1; D is unclear. V lost 5 bases and J lost 3, with 5 bases in between. Germline-derived CDR1 and CDR2 are SEHNR and FQNEAQ (reference sequence). This CDR3 comprises 12 residues. CDR3 bases: TGTGCCAGCAGCCGAAACTACAATGAGCAGTTCTTC. This encodes CASSRNYNEQFF.

The V and J genes are TRBV5-1 and TRBJ2-1; D call uncertain. Germline assignment: CDR1 SGHRS and CDR2 YFSETQ. The germline V and J ends were trimmed by 0 bases and 10 bases, with 8 bases remaining between them. This CDR3 has 12 residues. The CDR3 here is CASSLASREQFF. In nucleotides, the CDR3 is TGCGCCAGCAGCTTGGCCTCACGGGAGCAGTTCTTC.

The rearrangement uses TRBV19 and TRBJ2-1; 7 bases match TRBD2. Looked up from germline, CDR1 is LNHDA and CDR2 is SQIVND (reference sequence). The CDR3 has 11 residues. Germline trimming cut 5 bases from V and 15 bases from J; bases unmatched to any gene: 7. The CDR3 spells CASSLGLESFF. CDR3 coding DNA: TGTGCCAGTAGTCTTGGACTAGAGTCGTTCTTC.

The gene calls are TRBV15 and TRBJ2-1; D ambiguous. Trimming shortened V by 8 bases and J by 0 bases, and 14 bases separated the two germline ends. Germline CDR1 reads LNHNV; CDR2 reads YYDKDF (reference sequence). This CDR3 comprises 15 residues. CDR3 bases: TGTGCCACCCTAGACCGGACGAGCTCCTACAATGAGCAGTTCTTC. Amino acid sequence: CATLDRTSSYNEQFF.

With respect to this clone: The junction differs from germline at one of its ends, possibly a read error. This chain links TRBV2 with TRBJ2-7, with D perhaps matching TRBD2 (5 bases). Germline lookup yields CDR1 SNHLY and CDR2 FYNNEI. The CDR3 extends over 14 amino acids. CDR3 amino acids: CASREDQRSYEQYF. The CDR3 DNA reads as TGTGCCAGCAGAGAAGATCAGCGGTCCTACGAGCAGTACTTC.

V and J are TRBV9 and TRBJ1-5; no reliable D call. CDR3 size: 14 residues. CDR1 SGDLS and CDR2 YYNGEE come from the germline V gene. V lost 2 bases, J lost 0 bases, and 6 bases lay in between. The CDR3 nucleotides read TGTGCCAGCAGCGTCACAGATAGCAATCAGCCCCAGCATTTT. This gives the protein CASSVTDSNQPQHF.

V gene TRBV11-2 combines with J gene TRBJ1-3; 8 nucleotides match TRBD1. The CDR3 runs to 15 residues. Per germline, CDR1 SGHAT and CDR2 FQNNGV. The V gene end was trimmed by 4 bases and the J gene end by 4 bases; junction bases not matched to a gene: 6. The CDR3 spells CASSSRGLVGNTIYF. As DNA, the CDR3 is TGTGCCAGCAGCTCCAGGGGGCTCGTAGGAAACACCATATATTTT.

The rearrangement uses TRBV7-2 and TRBJ1-4; 8 nucleotides align to TRBD1. CDR1 is SGHTA and CDR2 is FQGNSA in the germline V gene. The CDR3 runs 16 residues. V trimming: 1 base; J trimming: 1 base; junction bases outside the gene matches: 2. The CDR3 sequence: CASSLVRGLTNEKLFF. CDR3 bases: TGTGCCAGCAGCTTAGTCAGGGGGCTAACTAATGAAAAACTGTTTTTT.

This clone was detected once. The chain couples TRBV7-9 to TRBJ2-2; 12 positions match TRBD2. The CDR3 contains 19 residues. Germline CDR1 and CDR2: SEHNR and FQNEAQ (reference sequence). The trim removed 1 base at V and 3 bases at J, leaving 9 bases unmatched. The DNA of the CDR3 is TGTGCCAGCAGCTTAGGTCGTCTAGCGGGGGGGCCTCACACCGGGGAGCTGTTTTTT. This encodes CASSLGRLAGGPHTGELFF.

This clone was recorded a few times. The gene calls are TRBV7-9 and TRBJ2-2, with 9 bases fitting TRBD1. The CDR3 sequence is 15 residues long. V dropped 8 bases and J dropped 5; count of bases not matched to a gene: 9. Germline-derived CDR1 and CDR2 are SEHNR and FQNEAQ (reference sequence). CDR3 DNA sequence: TGTGCCAGCGGCAGTGACAGGGGGAAGACCGGGGAGCTGTTTTTT. Translating it yields CASGSDRGKTGELFF. Supplemented by reference TRBV7-9 and TRBJ2-2, the full variable domain reads DTGVSQNPRHKITKRGQNVTFRCDPISEHNRLYWYRQTLGQGPEFLTYFQNEAQLEKSRLLSDRFSAERPKGSFSTLEIQRTEQGDSAMYLCASGSDRGKTGELFFGEGSRLTVL.

The rearrangement uses TRBV14 and TRBJ2-7, with D possibly TRBD1 on 6 matching bases. From germline, CDR1 is SGHDN and CDR2 FVKESK. The CDR3 is made up of 13 amino acids. V lost 5 bases and J lost 1, with 9 bases in between. The DNA of the CDR3 is TGTGCCAGCAGCTTCCAGGGGTCCTACGAGCAGTACTTC. Translation: CASSFQGSYEQYF.

This sequence joins TRBV6-5 and TRBJ1-3; tentatively, D is TRBD1 (5 bases). Trimming took 6 bases from V and 0 from J, leaving 9 bases between them. Germline-derived CDR1 and CDR2 are MNHEY and SVGAGI. This CDR3 has 14 amino acids. Here the CDR3 reads CASRRGPSGNTIYF. DNA of the CDR3: TGTGCCAGCAGACGGGGACCCTCTGGAAACACCATATATTTT.

The rearrangement joins TRBV5-1 to TRBJ2-7; 7 bases fit TRBD2. The CDR3 runs to 15 residues. Trimming cost V 0 bases and J 3 bases; bases outside gene matches: 6. Germline CDR1 SGHRS, CDR2 YFSETQ. Here the CDR3 reads CASSLVGGYLYEQYF. CDR3 in DNA: TGCGCCAGCAGCTTGGTCGGGGGGTACCTCTACGAGCAGTACTTC.

The gene calls are TRBV2 and TRBJ2-7; weak D call: TRBD2 (7 bases). With 9 bases removed from V and 6 bases from J, the gap between germline ends came to 15 bases. The CDR3 is 12 amino acids. Germline V gene data show CDR1 as SNHLY and CDR2 as FYNNEI. CDR3 residues: CASQIGGGEQYF. CDR3 DNA sequence: TGTGCCAGTCAGATAGGGGGGGGCGAGCAGTACTTC.

The J gene is TRBJ2-7, the V gene TRBV5-8; D perhaps matches TRBD2 (5 bases). Germline loops: CDR1 SGHTS, CDR2 YDEGEE. The V end lost 0 bases, the J end lost 3 bases, and 10 bases lay between the germline ends. The CDR3 is 14 residues long. CDR3 in DNA: TGTGCCAGCAGCTTGGTTGGGAGAGACTACGAGCAGTACTTC. Encoded protein: CASSLVGRDYEQYF. The full variable domain, with the rest looked up from reference TRBV5-8 and TRBJ2-7, is EAGVTQSPTHLIKTRGQQATLRCSPISGHTSVYWYQQALGLGLQFLLWYDEGEERNRGNFPPRFSGRQFPNYSSELNVNALELEDSALYLCASSLVGRDYEQYFGPGTRLTVT.

The chain joins TRBV9 to TRBJ1-1; D unclear. This CDR3 comprises 13 residues. V gave up 1 base and J gave up 0 bases, with 4 bases separating them. Germline assignment: CDR1 SGDLS and CDR2 YYNGEE. CDR3 sequence reads: CASSVRLNTEAFF. CDR3 in DNA: TGTGCCAGCAGCGTACGACTGAACACTGAAGCTTTCTTT. Looking up the rest from reference TRBV9 and TRBJ1-1 gives the full variable domain: DSGVTQTPKHLITATGQRVTLRCSPRSGDLSVYWYQQSLDQGLQFLIQYYNGEERAKGNILERFSAQQFPDLHSELNLSSLELGDSALYFCASSVRLNTEAFFGQGTRLTVV.

The J gene is TRBJ2-1, the V gene TRBV2; 11 bases map to TRBD2. The CDR3 contains 17 residues. Germline V CDR1 and CDR2: SNHLY, FYNNEI. V dropped 2 bases and J dropped 2; count of bases not matched to a gene: 5. The CDR3 DNA reads as TGTGCCAGCAGTGAACTTACTAGCGGGAGAACCTACAATGAGCAGTTCTTC. This translates into CASSELTSGRTYNEQFF.

The V gene is TRBV7-9, the J gene TRBJ2-6, with D hard to call. Germline-derived CDR1 and CDR2 are SEHNR and FQNEAQ (reference sequence). The V and J ends lost 4 bases and 0 bases respectively, with 13 bases between them. The CDR3 contains 17 residues. CDR3 DNA: TGTGCCAGCAGCTCCCCCGTTTCTAGCTCTGGGGCCAACGTCCTGACTTTC. Protein sequence: CASSSPVSSSGANVLTF.

The gene calls are TRBV29-1 and TRBJ2-7, with D perhaps matching TRBD1 (6 bases). V lost 2 bases, J lost 2 bases, and 13 bases lay in between. CDR1 and CDR2 (germline): SQVTM, ANQGSEA. The CDR3 runs 14 residues. The DNA of the CDR3 is TGCAGCGTTGAATGGCTGGACAGACCCTACGAGCAGTACTTC. Its translation: CSVEWLDRPYEQYF.

J is TRBJ1-1 and V is TRBV13, with 7 bases identical to TRBD1. V shed 5 bases, J shed 1 base, and the junction held 7 bases outside the gene matches. There are 15 residues in the CDR3. Germline-derived CDR1 and CDR2 are PRHDT and FYEKMQ (reference sequence). As DNA, the CDR3 is TGTGCCAGCAGCGTAAACAGGGGCCAGAACACTGAAGCTTTCTTT. It translates to CASSVNRGQNTEAFF.

This clone is deemed medium-sized. J is TRBJ2-7 and V is TRBV29-1; 10 bases line up with TRBD1. Trimming removed 6 bases from V and 2 bases from J; junction bases left unmatched: 10. Germline assignment: CDR1 SQVTM and CDR2 ANQGSEA. The CDR3 has 15 amino acids. CDR3 sequence: CSVLKMGTGAYEQYF. The CDR3 DNA reads TGCAGCGTCCTTAAGATGGGGACAGGGGCCTACGAGCAGTACTTC.

V and J are TRBV15 and TRBJ2-1; TRBD1 aligns across 8 bases. V dropped 0 bases and J dropped 9; count of bases not matched to a gene: 4. Looked up from germline, CDR1 is LNHNV and CDR2 is YYDKDF (reference sequence). This CDR3 has 14 residues. The CDR3 bases are TGTGCCACCAGCAGAGACGCCACAGGGGGTGAGCAGTTCTTC. Translation: CATSRDATGGEQFF.

The chain couples TRBV6-5 to TRBJ2-7, with 12 bases that match TRBD2. The V and J ends lost 5 bases and 2 bases, in that order; junction bases with no gene match: 4. The CDR3 length is 15 residues. The V gene's germline CDR1 is MNHEY and CDR2 SVGAGI. The DNA for the CDR3 is TGTGCCAGCAGTGTTCTAGCGGGAGGGCCCTACGAGCAGTACTTC. Translating it yields CASSVLAGGPYEQYF.